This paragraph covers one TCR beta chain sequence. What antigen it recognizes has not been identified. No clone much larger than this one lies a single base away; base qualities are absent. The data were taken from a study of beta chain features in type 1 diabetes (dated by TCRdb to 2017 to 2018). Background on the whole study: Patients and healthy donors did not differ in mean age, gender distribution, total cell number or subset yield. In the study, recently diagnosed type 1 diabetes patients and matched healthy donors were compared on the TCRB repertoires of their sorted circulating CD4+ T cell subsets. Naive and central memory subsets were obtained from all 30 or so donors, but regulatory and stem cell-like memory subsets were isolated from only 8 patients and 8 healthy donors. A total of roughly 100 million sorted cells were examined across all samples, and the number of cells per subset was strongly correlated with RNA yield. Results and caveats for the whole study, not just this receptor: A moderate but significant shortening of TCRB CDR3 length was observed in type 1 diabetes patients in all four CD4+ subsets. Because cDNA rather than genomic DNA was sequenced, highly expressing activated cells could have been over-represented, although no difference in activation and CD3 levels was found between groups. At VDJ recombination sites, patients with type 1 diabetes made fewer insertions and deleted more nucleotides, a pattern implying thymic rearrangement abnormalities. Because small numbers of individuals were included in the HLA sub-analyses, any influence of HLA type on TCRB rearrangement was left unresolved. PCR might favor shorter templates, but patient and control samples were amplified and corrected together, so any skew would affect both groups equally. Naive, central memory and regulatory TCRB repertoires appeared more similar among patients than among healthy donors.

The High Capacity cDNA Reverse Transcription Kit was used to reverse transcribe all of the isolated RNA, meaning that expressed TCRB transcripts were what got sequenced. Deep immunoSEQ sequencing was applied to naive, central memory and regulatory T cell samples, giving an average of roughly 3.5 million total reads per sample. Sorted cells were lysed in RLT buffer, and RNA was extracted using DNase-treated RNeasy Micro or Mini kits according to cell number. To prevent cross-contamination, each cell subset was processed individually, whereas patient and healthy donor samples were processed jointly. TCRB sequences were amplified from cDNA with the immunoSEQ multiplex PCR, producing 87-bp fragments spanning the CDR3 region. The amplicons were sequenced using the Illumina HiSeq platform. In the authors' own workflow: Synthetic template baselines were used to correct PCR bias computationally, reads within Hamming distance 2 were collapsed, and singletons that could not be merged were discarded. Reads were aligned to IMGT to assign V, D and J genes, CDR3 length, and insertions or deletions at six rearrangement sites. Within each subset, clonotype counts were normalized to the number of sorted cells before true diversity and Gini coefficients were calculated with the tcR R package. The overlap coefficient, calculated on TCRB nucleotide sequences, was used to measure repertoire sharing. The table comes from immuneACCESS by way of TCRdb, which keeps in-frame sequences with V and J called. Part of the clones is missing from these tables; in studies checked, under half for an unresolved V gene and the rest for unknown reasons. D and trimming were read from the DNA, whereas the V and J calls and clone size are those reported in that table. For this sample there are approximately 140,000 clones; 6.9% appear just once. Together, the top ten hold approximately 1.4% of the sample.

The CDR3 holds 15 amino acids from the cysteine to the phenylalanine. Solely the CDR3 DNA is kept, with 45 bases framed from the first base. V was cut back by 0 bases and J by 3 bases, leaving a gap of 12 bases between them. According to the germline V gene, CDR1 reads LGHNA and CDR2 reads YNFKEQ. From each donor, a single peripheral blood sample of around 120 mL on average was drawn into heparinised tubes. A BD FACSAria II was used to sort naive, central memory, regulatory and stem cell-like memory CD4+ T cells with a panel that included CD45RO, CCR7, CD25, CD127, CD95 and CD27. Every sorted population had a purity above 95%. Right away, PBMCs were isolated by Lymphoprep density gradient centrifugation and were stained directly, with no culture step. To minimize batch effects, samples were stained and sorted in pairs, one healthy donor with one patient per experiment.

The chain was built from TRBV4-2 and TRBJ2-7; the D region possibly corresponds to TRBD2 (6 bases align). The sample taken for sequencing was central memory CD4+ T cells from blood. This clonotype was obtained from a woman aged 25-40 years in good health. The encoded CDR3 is CASSQERASDYEQYF. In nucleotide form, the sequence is TGTGCCAGCAGCCAAGAGAGGGCTAGCGACTACGAGCAGTACTTC.